This T cell receptor (beta chain) was identified in a study of technical replicates of blood from four donors. Sequenced by immunoSEQ multiplex PCR; TCRdb stores in-frame clones only, minus some. Of approximately 51,000 clones in the sample, 90% to 95% were seen once. The sequence came from a human donor in good health. Some clones in this sample may be carry-over from other donors' samples. The sequencing sample was made of PBMCs.

In DNA, the CDR3 is TGTGCCAGCAGCTTTGGCCAGAACACCGGGGAGCTGTTTTTT. Encoded protein: CASSFGQNTGELFF. The chain recombines TRBV7-7 with TRBJ2-2; the D is unclear. Germline values: CDR1 SSHAT, CDR2 FNYEAQ (reference sequence). This CDR3 region has 14 residues. Trimming stripped 3 bases from V and 1 base from J, with 6 bases between.